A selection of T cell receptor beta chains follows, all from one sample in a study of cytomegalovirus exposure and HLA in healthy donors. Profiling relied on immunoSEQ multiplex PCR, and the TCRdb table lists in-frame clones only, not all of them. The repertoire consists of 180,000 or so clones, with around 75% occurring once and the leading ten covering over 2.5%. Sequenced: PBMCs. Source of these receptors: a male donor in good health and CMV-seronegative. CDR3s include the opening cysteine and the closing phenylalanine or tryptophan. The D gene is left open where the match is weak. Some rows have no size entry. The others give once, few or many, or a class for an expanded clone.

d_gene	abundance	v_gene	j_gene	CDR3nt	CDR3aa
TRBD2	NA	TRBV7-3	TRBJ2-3	TGTGCCAGCAGCTTAAAAGCGGGGGCCACAGATACGCAGTATTTT	CASSLKAGATDTQYF
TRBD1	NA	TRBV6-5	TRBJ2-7	TGTGCCAGCAGTACTGGGGACAGGGGCTCCTACGAGCAGTACTTC	CASSTGDRGSYEQYF
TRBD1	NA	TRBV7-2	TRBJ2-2	TGTGCCAGCACCGGGACAGCGAACACCGGGGAGCTGTTTTTT	CASTGTANTGELFF
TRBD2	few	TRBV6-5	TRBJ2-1	TGTGCCAGCAGTCAAGGACTAGCGGGGATTCGTGAGCAGTTCTTC	CASSQGLAGIREQFF
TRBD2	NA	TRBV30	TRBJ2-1	TGTGCCTGGAGGAGTGTGCGGGAGGTCCAGTTCTTC	CAWRSVREVQFF
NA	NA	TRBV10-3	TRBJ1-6	TGTGCCATCAGTCCAGGGCAGAGCGTGAGATCACCCCTCCACTTT	CAISPGQSVRSPLHF
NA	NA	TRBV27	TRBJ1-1	TGTGCCAGCAGTCCCCTCTGGCCGAGCGACACTGAAGCTTTCTTT	CASSPLWPSDTEAFF
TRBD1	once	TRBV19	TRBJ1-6	TGTGCCAGTAGTAAGGGACAGGGAAATTCACCCCTCCACTTT	CASSKGQGNSPLHF
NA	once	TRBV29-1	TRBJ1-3	TGCAGCGTTGATACTCTGGGCAGGGGTTCTGGAAACACCATATATTTT	CSVDTLGRGSGNTIYF
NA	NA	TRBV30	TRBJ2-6	TGTGCCTGGAGTGTAAGTAGTGGGGCCAACGTCCTGACTTTC	CAWSVSSGANVLTF
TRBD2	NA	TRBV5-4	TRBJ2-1	TGTGCCAGCAGCGGACCTCTAGCGGGAGCTTACAATGAGCAGTTCTTC	CASSGPLAGAYNEQFF
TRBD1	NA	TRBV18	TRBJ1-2	TGTGCCAGCTCACCAGGACAGGAGAACTATGGCTACACCTTC	CASSPGQENYGYTF
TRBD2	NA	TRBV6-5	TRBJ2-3	TGTGCCAGCAGTCTGCGGGACTATAGCACAGGTACGCAGTATTTT	CASSLRDYSTGTQYF
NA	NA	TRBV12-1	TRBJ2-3	TGTGCCAGCAGCTGGGGACTAGCCACAGATACGCAGTATTTT	CASSWGLATDTQYF
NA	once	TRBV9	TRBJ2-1	TGTGCCAGCAGCGCAGGTTGGGAGCAGTTCTTC	CASSAGWEQFF
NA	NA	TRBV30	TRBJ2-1	TGTGCCTGGAGTGTACAGGGCGGTGAGCAGTTCTTC	CAWSVQGGEQFF
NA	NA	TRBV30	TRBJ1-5	TGTGCCTGGAGTGTAGGGGTCAATCAGCCCCAGCATTTT	CAWSVGVNQPQHF
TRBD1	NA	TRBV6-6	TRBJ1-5	TGTGCCAGCAGTTACGTAGGGGGCGCGAGCAATCAGCCCCAGCATTTT	CASSYVGGASNQPQHF
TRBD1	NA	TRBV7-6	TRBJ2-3	TGTGCCAGCAGCTTAGTCGGGACAGGGGTAGATACGCAGTATTTT	CASSLVGTGVDTQYF
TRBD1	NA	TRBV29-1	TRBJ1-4	TGCAGCGTGGGACGGACAGGGAAAGGTGAAAAACTGTTTTTT	CSVGRTGKGEKLFF
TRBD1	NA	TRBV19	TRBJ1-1	TGTGCCAGTATTCTGACAGGGGGCTACACTGAAGCTTTCTTT	CASILTGGYTEAFF
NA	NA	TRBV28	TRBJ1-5	TGTGCCAGCAGTTTTACAGGAAGAAGCAATCAGCCCCAGCATTTT	CASSFTGRSNQPQHF
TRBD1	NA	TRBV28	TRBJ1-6	TGTGCCAGCAGTTTTCACAGGGGTGACTCACCCCTCCACTTT	CASSFHRGDSPLHF
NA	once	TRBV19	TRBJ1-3	TGTGCCAGTAGTATTCTGTTTGGCGGAACTGGAAACACCATATATTTT	CASSILFGGTGNTIYF
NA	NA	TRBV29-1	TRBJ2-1	TGCAGCGTTGAAGATGCGGACAGATACAATGAGCAGTTCTTC	CSVEDADRYNEQFF
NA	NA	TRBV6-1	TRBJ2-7	TGTGCCAGCAGTTCCTGGTCGGAGTTTCGGCAGTACTTC	CASSSWSEFRQYF
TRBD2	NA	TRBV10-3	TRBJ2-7	TGTGCCATTCAACACGGGCCCGGGATACAGGGTGTTCTAGCGGGTACTCCCTACGAGCAGTACTTC	CAIQHGPGIQGVLAGTPYEQYF
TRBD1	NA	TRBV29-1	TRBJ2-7	TGCAGCGTTGATGGACAGGGGCTTGGCTACGAGCAGTACTTC	CSVDGQGLGYEQYF
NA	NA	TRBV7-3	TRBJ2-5	TGTGCCAGCAGCTTAGTGGGGACAAGCGAGACCCAGTACTTC	CASSLVGTSETQYF
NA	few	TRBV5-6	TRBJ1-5	TGTGCCAGCAGCTTGGGGGCGGCGGGGAGCAATCAGCCCCAGCATTTT	CASSLGAAGSNQPQHF
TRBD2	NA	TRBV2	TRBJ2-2	TGTGCCAGCAGTGTCCCAGTGCTAGCGGGAGTAGGCGAGAACACCGGGGAGCTGTTTTTT	CASSVPVLAGVGENTGELFF
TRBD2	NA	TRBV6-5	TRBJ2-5	TGTGCCAGCAGTTCGGCTAGCGGGGCCCAAGAGACCCAGTACTTC	CASSSASGAQETQYF
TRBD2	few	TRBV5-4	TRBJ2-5	TGTGCCAGCAGTGGGGGGGGAGCGGAAGAGACCCAGTACTTC	CASSGGGAEETQYF
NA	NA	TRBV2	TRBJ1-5	TGTGCCAGCAGTGAAGTCACGGGGTCGCAGCCCCAGCATTTT	CASSEVTGSQPQHF
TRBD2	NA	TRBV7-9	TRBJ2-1	TGTGCCAGCAGCTTAGGCGGGAGTCTCTCGAATGAGCAGTTCTTC	CASSLGGSLSNEQFF
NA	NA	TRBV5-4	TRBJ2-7	TGTGCCAGCAGCCACGAGCGAGGGGGTTCCTACGAGCAGTACTTC	CASSHERGGSYEQYF